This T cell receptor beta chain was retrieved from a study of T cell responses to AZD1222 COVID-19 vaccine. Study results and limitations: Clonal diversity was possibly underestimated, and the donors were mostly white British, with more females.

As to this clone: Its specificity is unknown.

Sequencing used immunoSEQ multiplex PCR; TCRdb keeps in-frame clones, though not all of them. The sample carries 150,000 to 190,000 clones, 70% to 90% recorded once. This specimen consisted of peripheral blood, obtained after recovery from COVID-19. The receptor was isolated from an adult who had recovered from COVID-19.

The CDR3 DNA is TGTGCCAGCAGCTTCGGGTCAAGGGGCACAGATACGCAGTATTTT. This sequence encodes CASSFGSRGTDTQYF. This sequence joins TRBV5-8 and TRBJ2-3; D uncertain. Germline lookup yields CDR1 SGHTS and CDR2 YDEGEE. The V end lost 2 bases, the J end lost 1 base, and 11 bases lay between the germline ends. CDR3 size: 15 residues. Filled out from reference TRBV5-8 and TRBJ2-3, the complete variable domain reads EAGVTQSPTHLIKTRGQQATLRCSPISGHTSVYWYQQALGLGLQFLLWYDEGEERNRGNFPPRFSGRQFPNYSSELNVNALELEDSALYLCASSFGSRGTDTQYFGPGTRLTVL.